This T cell receptor beta chain was profiled in a study of siplizumab effects on memory and regulatory T cells. Study-level results: Siplizumab, the agent tested, significantly reduced alloreactive sequences traceable to unstimulated CD4+ memory cells. Roughly 80-95% of dividing CD4+ or CD8+ clones were without an attributable naive or memory phenotype. The apparent diversity of naive T cells exceeded that of memory cells, and naive T cells seemed to make a major contribution to the alloresponse. Only a minor fraction of alloreactive clones mapped to unstimulated subsets.

V trimming: 1 base; J trimming: 6 bases; junction bases outside the gene matches: 4. Germline loops: CDR1 SGHTA, CDR2 FQGTGA. The CDR3 contains 15 residues. As for this clone: What it binds is not known.

The assay was immunoSEQ multiplex PCR, and TCRdb's table has in-frame clones only and misses some. The sample includes approximately 120,000 clones, over 85% of them seen just once. This chain joins TRBV7-3 and TRBJ2-2; 8 bases match TRBD2. Material for sequencing was non-Treg CD4+ T cells sorted from blood. This receptor was identified in a human donor in good health. The CDR3 coding sequence is TGTGCCAGCAGCTTAAGGACTAGCAGGGCCGGGGAGCTGTTTTTT. Translating it yields CASSLRTSRAGELFF.